These T cell receptor beta chains were read from a single sample in a study of blood T cell repertoires in COVID-19. TCRdb's copy holds only in-frame clones and misses some; the assay was immunoSEQ multiplex PCR. The sample shows about 200,000 clones, roughly 88% of them seen only once. What was sequenced was peripheral blood. All receptors derive from a human donor in a cohort sampled during active COVID-19. The CDR3 runs from the conserved cysteine through the conserved F or W. Fields, in order: D gene, CDR3 length, V gene, J gene, clone size, CDR3 DNA, CDR3 protein. The D gene is left open where the match is weak. Part of the rows lack a size; the others show once, few, many or a class for expanded clones.

D: TRBD1; length: 15; V: TRBV12-5; J: TRBJ2-5; size: many; DNA: TGTGCTAGTGGTTTGGGACAGGGGCCCCAAGAGACCCAGTACTTC; CDR3: CASGLGQGPQETQYF
D: -; length: 13; V: TRBV6-4; J: TRBJ1-2; size: -; DNA: TGTGCCAGCAGTGTCGGGAAGAACTATGGCTACACCTTC; CDR3: CASSVGKNYGYTF
D: -; length: 12; V: TRBV6-6; J: TRBJ2-7; size: -; DNA: TGTGCCAGCAGTAAACAGGGCTACGAGCAGTACTTC; CDR3: CASSKQGYEQYF
D: TRBD1; length: 14; V: TRBV9; J: TRBJ2-7; size: -; DNA: TGTGCCAGCAGCTTAACGACAGGGACCTACGAGCAGTACTTC; CDR3: CASSLTTGTYEQYF
D: TRBD1; length: 14; V: TRBV7-6; J: TRBJ1-2; size: -; DNA: TGTGCCAGCAGCCCCCTCAGGGACGGGACAGGGCTTTCCTTC; CDR3: CASSPLRDGTGLSF
D: -; length: 12; V: TRBV28; J: TRBJ2-7; size: -; DNA: TGTGCCAGCAGTTTAACAGCGGCCGAGCAGTACTTC; CDR3: CASSLTAAEQYF
D: -; length: 12; V: TRBV28; J: TRBJ2-2; size: few; DNA: TGTGCCAGCAGCCTTTTAACCGGGGAGCTGTTTTTT; CDR3: CASSLLTGELFF
D: -; length: 12; V: TRBV10-3; J: TRBJ2-7; size: -; DNA: TGTGCCATCAGTGACGATGCGGACGAGCAGTACTTC; CDR3: CAISDDADEQYF
D: -; length: 13; V: TRBV30; J: TRBJ1-1; size: once; DNA: TGTGCCTGGACCAGGGGCCGAGGGACTGAAGCTTTCTTT; CDR3: CAWTRGRGTEAFF
D: TRBD2; length: 12; V: TRBV28; J: TRBJ2-1; size: -; DNA: TGTGCCAGCAAACCAGCGGGAGTTGAGCAGTTCTTC; CDR3: CASKPAGVEQFF
D: TRBD2; length: 13; V: TRBV12-3/TRBV12-4; J: TRBJ2-1; size: -; DNA: TGTGCCAGCGGACTAGCCCACTACAATGAGCAGTTCTTC; CDR3: CASGLAHYNEQFF
D: -; length: 18; V: TRBV5-8; J: TRBJ1-2; size: -; DNA: TGTGCCAGCAGCTTGGTCTCAACGACGATCAGCAGCGACTATGGCTACACCTTC; CDR3: CASSLVSTTISSDYGYTF
D: TRBD1; length: 15; V: TRBV28; J: TRBJ1-1; size: -; DNA: TGTGCCAGCACCAAGGGCGGGACAGGGGACACTGAAGCTTTCTTT; CDR3: CASTKGGTGDTEAFF
D: -; length: 15; V: TRBV4-2; J: TRBJ1-3; size: -; DNA: TGTGCCAGCAGTTCTAGCTGGAGCTCTGGAAACACCATATATTTT; CDR3: CASSSSWSSGNTIYF
D: -; length: 14; V: TRBV19; J: TRBJ2-7; size: -; DNA: TGTGCCAGGGCCTCCGGTCTAGCCAACTACGAGCAGTACTTC; CDR3: CARASGLANYEQYF
D: -; length: 19; V: TRBV7-9; J: TRBJ2-3; size: few; DNA: TGTGCCAGCAGCTTGGGCGTGTTTCAGGGCCTCGGGAGCACAGATACGCAGTATTTT; CDR3: CASSLGVFQGLGSTDTQYF
D: TRBD2; length: 13; V: TRBV30; J: TRBJ2-5; size: -; DNA: TGTGCCTGGGCTACGGGGGGAAGCGAGACCCAGTACTTC; CDR3: CAWATGGSETQYF
D: TRBD1; length: 15; V: TRBV5-1; J: TRBJ2-2; size: -; DNA: TGCGCCAGCAGCCACGGGACAGCCAACACCGGGGAGCTGTTTTTT; CDR3: CASSHGTANTGELFF
D: TRBD2; length: 15; V: TRBV27; J: TRBJ2-2; size: -; DNA: TGTGCCAGCAGGACTAGCGGGAGTGGCGCCGGGGAGCTGTTTTTT; CDR3: CASRTSGSGAGELFF
D: TRBD2; length: 19; V: TRBV5-5; J: TRBJ2-5; size: -; DNA: TGTGCCAGCAGCTTGGGCCCTATGAGGAGCGGAGGCGGGGGAGAGACCCAGTACTTC; CDR3: CASSLGPMRSGGGGETQYF
D: TRBD1; length: 14; V: TRBV28; J: TRBJ1-5; size: -; DNA: TGTGCCAGCGGGCGGACAGGGGGTATTCAGCCCCAGCATTTT; CDR3: CASGRTGGIQPQHF
D: TRBD2; length: 14; V: TRBV19; J: TRBJ2-7; size: -; DNA: TGTGCCAGTAGCTGGAGCGGGGGATACTACGAGCAGTACTTC; CDR3: CASSWSGGYYEQYF
D: -; length: 12; V: TRBV3-1/TRBV3-2; J: TRBJ1-2; size: few; DNA: TGTGCCAGCAGCCTCCGGGACTATGGCTACACCTTC; CDR3: CASSLRDYGYTF
D: TRBD2; length: 18; V: TRBV3-1/TRBV3-2; J: TRBJ2-2; size: -; DNA: TGTGCCAGCAGCCAGGCGCCTCGGACTAGCGGGAGTGGCGGGGAGCTGTTTTTT; CDR3: CASSQAPRTSGSGGELFF
D: TRBD1; length: 15; V: TRBV13; J: TRBJ2-3; size: -; DNA: TGTGCCAGCAGCTTACAGGGGGCGCGTCTAGATACGCAGTATTTT; CDR3: CASSLQGARLDTQYF
D: TRBD2; length: 16; V: TRBV6-5; J: TRBJ2-5; size: -; DNA: TGTGCCAGCAGTTACCGGTCTAGCGGGAGAGGAGAGACCCAGTACTTC; CDR3: CASSYRSSGRGETQYF
D: TRBD1; length: 16; V: TRBV5-1; J: TRBJ2-3; size: -; DNA: TGCGCCAGCAGCCGATCGACAGGGGGCAGCACAGATACGCAGTATTTT; CDR3: CASSRSTGGSTDTQYF
D: -; length: 15; V: TRBV23-1; J: TRBJ2-5; size: few; DNA: TGCGCCAGCAGTCAATCGCTCGCAGGGCAAGAGACCCAGTACTTC; CDR3: CASSQSLAGQETQYF
D: TRBD2; length: 17; V: TRBV5-5; J: TRBJ2-7; size: -; DNA: TGTGCCAGCAGCGGGCGGCGAGCTAGCGGACTCTCCTACGAGCAGTACTTC; CDR3: CASSGRRASGLSYEQYF
D: TRBD1; length: 13; V: TRBV28; J: TRBJ2-3; size: -; DNA: TGTGCCAGCAGCCGGACAGGGGAAGATACGCAGTATTTT; CDR3: CASSRTGEDTQYF
D: TRBD1; length: 14; V: TRBV2; J: TRBJ1-5; size: -; DNA: TGTGCCAGCAGTGCACAGGGGGCCCGACAGCCCCAGCATTTT; CDR3: CASSAQGARQPQHF